The text below deals with one TCR beta chain. The data are from a study of blood T cell repertoires in COVID-19. In the study overall: Acute and convalescent COVID-19 specimens originated in the United States, Italy and Spain. The cDNA or gDNA used as material had been derived from T cells, B-cell-depleted T cells, or PBMCs.

It was during active infection that Seattle patients were enrolled and then longitudinally followed. Germline CDR1 LGHNA, CDR2 YSLEER. V was trimmed by 0 bases and J by 0 bases, leaving 2 bases between them. CDR3 size: 13 residues. As originally analysed: Estimation of nucleated cell counts was performed using reference gene primer amplification. The protocol was immunoSEQ multiplex PCR, while the TCRdb copy is restricted to in-frame clones and leaves out a portion. The D gene and trimming were derived from the DNA, and the V and J assignments and clone size from that table. In the table there are 210,000 or so clones, around 90% of which are singletons.

The sample taken for sequencing was peripheral blood. This clonotype was sampled from a man aged 30 to 39 with COVID-19, enrolled during active disease. The V call is TRBV4-3, the J call TRBJ1-1, with D hard to call. The CDR3, as DNA: TGCGCCAGCAGCCAAGATATGAACACTGAAGCTTTCTTT. This sequence encodes CASSQDMNTEAFF.